Following are 25 T cell receptor beta chains from one sample sequenced in a study of T-cell memory formation after mild COVID-19. TCRdb re-analysed the 5' RACE reads in MiXCR, keeping a single row per CDR3 protein. The sample has roughly 40,000 distinct CDR3 sequences, 7.3% seen once. Source material: PBMCs or a T cell subset sorted from them (not recorded which). Every receptor here comes from a man younger than 35 who had mild COVID-19 (a few samples of this study predate the infection). Cell type and time point are not known.

Relative to its sample, this clonotype is medium-sized. Here the CDR3 DNA reads TGCGCCAGCAGACGGACAGCGACTCTGTCACCCCTCCACTTT. Translated: CASRRTATLSPLHF. The V gene is TRBV5-1, the J gene TRBJ1-6; tentative D call: TRBD1 (6 bases). Germline V gives CDR1 SGHRS, CDR2 YFSETQ. This CDR3 comprises 14 residues. V gave up 5 bases and J gave up 10 bases, with 16 bases separating them.

Many counts were recorded for this clonotype. J is TRBJ2-7 and V is TRBV7-2; D is undetermined. Deletions cut 3 bases from V and 3 bases from J, with 3 bases between. CDR3 length: 11 amino acids. Germline V CDR1 and CDR2: SGHTA, FQGNSA. The CDR3 bases are TGTGCCAGCAGCTTTCTCTACGAGCAGTACTTC. This sequence encodes CASSFLYEQYF. Full variable domain (remainder filled in from reference TRBV7-2 and TRBJ2-7): GAGVSQSPSNKVTEKGKDVELRCDPISGHTALYWYRQSLGQGLEFLIYFQGNSAPDKSGLPSDRFSAERTGGSVSTLTIQRTQQEDSAVYLCASSFLYEQYFGPGTRLTVT.

The chain combines TRBV4-3 with TRBJ1-2, with 11 bases matching TRBD1. Germline V gene lookup returns CDR1 LGHNA and CDR2 YSLEER. The length of the CDR3 is 16 residues. V was clipped by 2 bases and J by 4 bases; unmatched bases: 6. The CDR3 loop is CASSQNTGTGGYGYTF. CDR3 coding DNA: TGCGCCAGCAGCCAAAATACCGGGACAGGGGGCTATGGCTACACCTTC.

This clonotype came up a few times. V is TRBV10-3 and J is TRBJ2-3; 10 nucleotides line up with TRBD2. The J segment lost 4 bases and the V segment lost 2 bases, leaving 6 bases of the junction unmatched. CDR3 length: 16 residues. Germline CDR1 is ENHRY and CDR2 is SYGVKD. CDR3 nucleotides: TGTGCCATCAGTGAGGGAACTAGCGGGGTTGCAGATACGCAGTATTTT. Translation gives CAISEGTSGVADTQYF.

This clonotype has a count of ten or more. The chain couples TRBV5-6 to TRBJ1-4; no definite D call. Looked up from germline, CDR1 is SGHDT and CDR2 is YYEEEE. V was cut by 0 bases and J by 2 bases, with 8 bases left in between. This CDR3 contains 15 residues. DNA for the CDR3: TGTGCCAGCAGCTTGGTACTCGGGACTAATGAAAAACTGTTTTTT. The encoded protein is CASSLVLGTNEKLFF.

This chain joins TRBV12-3 or TRBV12-4 and TRBJ2-1; maybe TRBD1 (5 bases). The CDR3 sequence is 12 residues long. The V gene lost 2 bases and the J gene lost 12 bases, with 11 bases spanning the gap. The CDR3 DNA reads as TGTGCCAGCAGTTTATATAGGGGCGGGCAGTTCTTC. Protein product: CASSLYRGGQFF.

The chain combines TRBV20-1 with TRBJ2-3; 13 bases align to TRBD2. The germline gives CDR1 DFQATT, CDR2 SNEGSKA (reference sequence). The CDR3 totals 17 residues. With V trimmed by 4 bases and J by 1 base, 8 bases remained unmatched. CDR3 sequence: CSANLGLAGAGTDTQYF. The CDR3 DNA reads as TGCAGTGCTAACCTCGGACTAGCGGGGGCCGGCACAGATACGCAGTATTTT.

The chain combines TRBV5-1 with TRBJ2-3, with no clear D. The CDR3 totals 15 residues. Germline V lookup: CDR1 SGHRS, CDR2 YFSETQ. The V gene lost 0 bases and the J gene lost 2 bases, with 10 bases spanning the gap. CDR3 coding DNA: TGCGCCAGCAGCTTGGCTACCGGAACCACAGATACGCAGTATTTT. Amino acids: CASSLATGTTDTQYF.

The chain recombines TRBV7-9 with TRBJ1-2; TRBD1 aligns across 10 bases. Germline CDR1 SEHNR, CDR2 FQNEAQ (reference sequence). The CDR3 has 15 residues. V gave up 5 bases and J gave up 4 bases; unmatched junction bases: 7. The CDR3 here is CASSRRDRGSYGYTF. As DNA, the CDR3 is TGTGCCAGCAGCCGCCGGGACAGGGGATCCTATGGCTACACCTTC.

This clonotype was counted between two and nine times. This chain joins TRBV20-1 and TRBJ2-7, with D perhaps TRBD1 (5 bases). The CDR3 totals 11 residues. Looked up from germline, CDR1 is DFQATT and CDR2 is SNEGSKA (reference sequence). V shed 4 bases and J shed 4 bases, with 8 bases lying between them. In DNA form, the CDR3 reads TGCAGTGCTACCCAGGGTTACGAGCAGTACGTC. It yields the protein CSATQGYEQYV.

This clonotype was found a few times. The chain joins TRBV5-1 to TRBJ1-4, with TRBD1 as a possible D gene (6 bases). The CDR3 totals 16 residues. CDR1 and CDR2 (germline): SGHRS, YFSETQ. Trimming took 4 bases from V and 0 from J, leaving 13 bases between them. Here the CDR3 DNA reads TGCGCCAGCAGCCCTGACAGGATCGCAACTAATGAAAAACTGTTTTTT. It specifies CASSPDRIATNEKLFF.

This chain uses TRBV7-2 with TRBJ1-2, with D possibly TRBD1 on 5 matching bases. The germline V gene encodes CDR1 SGHTA and CDR2 FQGNSA. The CDR3 length is 13 residues. V was clipped by 1 base and J by 6 bases, with 9 bases between them. The CDR3 is CASSLGGADGYTF. In DNA, the CDR3 is TGTGCCAGCAGCTTAGGGGGCGCGGATGGCTACACCTTC.

This clonotype is termed medium-sized. The chain has TRBV5-1 and TRBJ2-4; the D is unclear. V gave up 0 bases and J gave up 0 bases, with 13 bases separating them. The CDR3 extends over 17 amino acids. Germline assignment: CDR1 SGHRS and CDR2 YFSETQ. CDR3 sequence: CASSLAFEKAAKNIQYF. The CDR3 DNA is TGCGCCAGCAGCTTGGCTTTTGAGAAGGCAGCCAAAAACATTCAGTACTTC. Filled out from reference TRBV5-1 and TRBJ2-4, the complete variable domain reads KAGVTQTPRYLIKTRGQQVTLSCSPISGHRSVSWYQQTPGQGLQFLFEYFSETQRNKGNFPGRFSGRQFSNSRSEMNVSTLELGDSALYLCASSLAFEKAAKNIQYFGAGTRLSVL.

This clonotype turned up a few times. The gene calls are TRBV7-9 and TRBJ1-5, with TRBD1 matching 7 bases. The CDR3 spans 14 residues. With 5 bases clipped from V and 3 bases from J, the junction kept 4 bases outside the gene matches. Germline V gives CDR1 SEHNR, CDR2 FQNEAQ (reference sequence). This CDR3 is CASSRGQNNQPQHF. In nucleotides, the CDR3 is TGTGCCAGCAGCCGGGGACAGAACAATCAGCCCCAGCATTTT.

The sample holds a few counts of this clonotype. The rearrangement joins TRBV5-1 to TRBJ2-1; D is tentatively TRBD1 or TRBD2 (5 bases each). Trimming shortened V by 4 bases and J by 6 bases, and 17 bases separated the two germline ends. This CDR3 has 15 amino acids. Germline CDR1 and CDR2: SGHRS and YFSETQ. The CDR3 region has the DNA TGCGCCAGCAGCGCGGACTCCCGAGGGGTCAATGAGCAGTTCTTC. As protein: CASSADSRGVNEQFF.

This clonotype has a handful of counts. The chain joins TRBV20-1 to TRBJ2-7; D ambiguous. This CDR3 contains 11 residues. Trimming cost V 0 bases and J 7 bases, with 7 bases left between them. From germline, CDR1 is DFQATT and CDR2 SNEGSKA (reference sequence). The CDR3 bases are TGCAGTGCTAGAGACCAAGGGGAGCAGTACTTC. Protein: CSARDQGEQYF.

This clonotype was found many times. This chain connects TRBV7-2 to TRBJ1-1; D gene ambiguous. Germline-derived CDR1 and CDR2 are SGHTA and FQGNSA. V lost 5 bases and J lost 0, with 7 bases in between. The CDR3 runs to 13 residues. CDR3 nucleotide sequence: TGTGCCAGCAGCCTAGTAGTGAACACTGAAGCTTTCTTT. Amino acid sequence: CASSLVVNTEAFF.

This clonotype showed up many times. The chain has TRBV7-9 and TRBJ2-6; TRBD1 or TRBD2 may be the D gene (5 bases each). Germline CDR1 reads SEHNR; CDR2 reads FQNEAQ (reference sequence). The ends were cut back, 6 bases at V and 4 bases at J, with 13 bases in the middle. The CDR3 totals 15 residues. The CDR3 DNA sequence: TGTGCCAGCAGTCCCCTGGGGGTCGGGGCCAACGTCCTGACTTTC. It is translated as CASSPLGVGANVLTF.

In its sample, this clonotype was seen a few times. The chain combines TRBV12-3 or TRBV12-4 with TRBJ2-5; TRBD1 matches 10 bases. The CDR3 covers 16 residues. With V trimmed by 5 bases and J by 1 base, 7 bases remained unmatched. This CDR3 is CASSLRQGAAQETQYF. CDR3 DNA: TGTGCCAGCAGTCTCCGACAGGGGGCGGCCCAAGAGACCCAGTACTTC.

This clonotype occurred a few times. The chain couples TRBV19 to TRBJ1-1; D remains ambiguous. V was pared by 6 bases and J by 0 bases, with 8 bases between. The CDR3 extends over 13 amino acids. CDR1 LNHDA and CDR2 SQIVND come from the germline V gene (reference sequence). CDR3 nucleotide sequence: TGTGCCAGTAGGAGGGAGTTGAACACTGAAGCTTTCTTT. Protein product: CASRRELNTEAFF.

This rearrangement joins TRBV30 to TRBJ1-1, with 9 bases fitting TRBD1. V lost 5 bases to trimming and J lost 9 bases; unmatched junction nucleotides: 4. This CDR3 has 11 amino acids. Germline V lookup: CDR1 GTSNPN, CDR2 SVGIG (reference sequence). The CDR3 sequence: CAWGDREKAFF. CDR3 in DNA: TGTGCCTGGGGGGACAGGGAAAAAGCTTTCTTT.

V and J are TRBV2 and TRBJ2-5; no clear D gene. V lost 0 bases to trimming and J lost 5 bases, with 16 bases between them. Germline-derived CDR1 and CDR2 are SNHLY and FYNNEI. The CDR3 is 16 amino acids. CDR3 loop: CASSEALTVGYETQYF. Written as DNA, the CDR3 is TGTGCCAGCAGTGAAGCGCTTACAGTAGGGTACGAGACCCAGTACTTC.

The rearrangement links TRBV3-1 to TRBJ2-7; 7 bases agree with TRBD1. The V and J ends lost 4 bases and 1 base, in that order; junction bases with no gene match: 1. This CDR3 region has 13 residues. Germline V lookup: CDR1 LGHDT, CDR2 YNNKEL (reference sequence). CDR3 region: CASSLRGSYEQYV. The CDR3 bases are TGTGCCAGCAGCCTCAGGGGGTCCTACGAGCAGTACGTC.

The chain carries TRBV5-5 and TRBJ2-7; 8 bases map to TRBD1. The junction had 11 bases not matched to a gene; V was cut back by 0 bases and J by 0 bases. CDR3 length: 18 residues. Germline V gene sequence: CDR1 SGHKS, CDR2 YYEKEE (reference sequence). The CDR3 protein is CASSLAESGQDFSYEQYF. CDR3 DNA: TGTGCCAGCAGCTTGGCCGAGTCGGGACAGGACTTCTCCTACGAGCAGTACTTC.

The gene calls are TRBV18 and TRBJ2-5; a weak D match, TRBD2 (5 bases). From germline, CDR1 is KGHSH and CDR2 LQKENI. V gave up 6 bases and J gave up 2 bases, with 13 bases separating them. The CDR3 totals 14 residues. DNA for the CDR3: TGTGCCAGCTCCCCAGTTGGAGGTCAAGAGACCCAGTACTTC. Translation gives CASSPVGGQETQYF.